The 24 T cell receptor beta chains below were found in one sample sequenced in a study of cytomegalovirus exposure and HLA in healthy donors. The method was immunoSEQ multiplex PCR; TCRdb's version includes in-frame clones alone and lacks a portion of them. The repertoire holds over 200,000 clones, with around 88% as singletons. The sample was PBMCs. The receptors here all came from a woman younger than 35 in good health and CMV-seronegative.

The gene calls are TRBV27 and TRBJ1-1; maybe TRBD1 (5 bases). CDR3 length: 12 amino acids. The V and J ends lost 7 bases and 12 bases respectively, with 18 bases between them. Germline V gene sequence: CDR1 MNHEY, CDR2 SMNVEV (reference sequence). CDR3 coding DNA: TGTGCCAGCACCAGCCCGCGGGACGGAACTTTCTTT. Its translation is CASTSPRDGTFF.

The chain carries TRBV30 and TRBJ1-1, with D possibly being TRBD1 (6 bases). Germline V gene sequence: CDR1 GTSNPN, CDR2 SVGIG (reference sequence). V gave up 0 bases and J gave up 9 bases, with 17 bases separating them. The CDR3 has 14 residues. The CDR3 here is CAWSVTGAGSKAFF. The CDR3 DNA follows: TGTGCCTGGAGTGTGACAGGAGCGGGGTCGAAAGCTTTCTTT.

The chain carries TRBV27 and TRBJ2-5; 7 bases are shared with TRBD1. The CDR3 totals 15 residues. With 3 bases clipped from V and 4 bases from J, the junction kept 8 bases outside the gene matches. CDR1 is MNHEY, CDR2 SMNVEV, per germline (reference sequence). The CDR3: CASSFLSGGVETQYF. The CDR3 DNA reads TGTGCCAGCAGTTTTCTATCAGGGGGAGTAGAGACCCAGTACTTC.

The chain employs TRBV4-2 and TRBJ2-1, with D perhaps matching TRBD2 (6 bases). Germline loops: CDR1 LGHNA, CDR2 YNFKEQ. Trimming took off 0 bases at V and 7 bases at J, with 13 bases between the two ends. The CDR3 covers 15 residues. CDR3 nucleotides: TGTGCCAGCAGCCAAGACCCAGGGAGGAGGAATGAGCAGTTCTTC. Amino acid sequence: CASSQDPGRRNEQFF.

In its sample, this clone was seen a few times. This chain links TRBV4-2 with TRBJ2-7; 8 nucleotides line up with TRBD2. The length of the CDR3 is 15 residues. The ends lost 0 bases at V and 3 bases at J; junction bases unmatched: 4. Looked up from germline, CDR1 is LGHNA and CDR2 is YNFKEQ. CDR3 nucleotides: TGTGCCAGCAGCCAAGAGGCGGGAGGCCACTACGAGCAGTACTTC. Its protein product is CASSQEAGGHYEQYF.

This sequence joins TRBV10-3 and TRBJ2-1; maybe TRBD1 (6 bases). V was clipped by 4 bases and J by 3 bases, with 13 bases between them. The CDR3 loop spans 15 amino acids. Germline V gives CDR1 ENHRY, CDR2 SYGVKD. The CDR3 loop is CAISGTVTDYNEQFF. The DNA of the CDR3 is TGTGCCATCAGTGGGACAGTTACCGACTACAATGAGCAGTTCTTC.

CDR3 amino acids: CAWNSPGGVEQYF. As DNA, the CDR3 is TGTGCCTGGAACTCCCCGGGGGGTGTGGAGCAGTACTTC. V and J are TRBV30 and TRBJ2-7; the match to TRBD2 covers 7 bases. The V gene's germline CDR1 is GTSNPN and CDR2 SVGIG (reference sequence). CDR3 length: 13 amino acids. Trimming removed 4 bases from V and 7 bases from J; junction bases left unmatched: 10.

This chain links TRBV28 with TRBJ2-7, with 10 bases matching TRBD1. The CDR3 has 15 residues. Germline trimming cut 6 bases from V and 4 bases from J; bases unmatched to any gene: 9. Germline assignment: CDR1 MDHEN and CDR2 SYDVKM. DNA of the CDR3: TGTGCCAGCAGACTACCCCGGGACAGGGGTTACGAGCAGTACTTC. Residues: CASRLPRDRGYEQYF.

This clone has just one count. The chain couples TRBV7-2 to TRBJ2-5; TRBD2 matches 8 bases. CDR1 is SGHTA and CDR2 is FQGNSA in the germline V gene. CDR3 size: 15 residues. The J segment lost 4 bases and the V segment lost 5 bases, leaving 9 bases of the junction unmatched. In DNA, the CDR3 is TGTGCCAGCAGCAGTTCCGGGACTAGGGGAGAGACCCAGTACTTC. This gives the protein CASSSSGTRGETQYF.

The V gene is TRBV7-9, the J gene TRBJ2-3, with 8 bases identical to TRBD2. The V gene's germline CDR1 is SEHNR and CDR2 FQNEAQ (reference sequence). V was pared by 0 bases and J by 6 bases, with 2 bases of the junction left unmatched. The CDR3 has 14 residues. Written as DNA, the CDR3 is TGTGCCAGCAGCTTAGCGACGGGAGGGGATACGCAGTATTTT. It translates to CASSLATGGDTQYF.

Note on this clone: A junction boundary mismatches the germline segment, possibly from a read error. V gene TRBV7-2 combines with J gene TRBJ2-7, with a possible D match to TRBD2 (6 bases). This CDR3 comprises 13 residues. Germline assignment: CDR1 SGHTA and CDR2 FQGNSA. The DNA of the CDR3 is TGTGCCAGCAGCTTAGTTCGGGAAGGGGACTGGGGCTTC. Protein sequence: CASSLVREGDWGF.

This chain uses TRBV5-3 with TRBJ1-4; perhaps TRBD1 as D (5 bases). TRBV5-3 is an ORF, with its function uncertain. This CDR3 is 21 amino acids long. V lost 6 bases to trimming and J lost 2 bases, with 32 bases between them. This CDR3 is CARTFVKLAREGSGTNEKLFF. The CDR3 DNA reads TGTGCCAGAACCTTTGTCAAACTAGCAAGGGAGGGATCAGGGACTAATGAAAAACTGTTTTTT.

This chain uses TRBV5-1 with TRBJ2-7; the match to TRBD2 covers 13 bases. The CDR3 spans 15 residues. Germline assignment: CDR1 SGHRS and CDR2 YFSETQ. V was clipped by 2 bases and J by 6 bases; unmatched bases: 5. The CDR3 DNA reads TGCGCCAGCAGCTTAGGACTAGCGGGAGTTGCCGAGCAGTACTTC. Translation: CASSLGLAGVAEQYF.

This chain uses TRBV28 with TRBJ1-2; 7 bases fit TRBD1. The germline CDR1 and CDR2 sequences are MDHEN and SYDVKM. V shed 5 bases, J shed 6 bases, and the junction held 9 bases outside the gene matches. This CDR3 spans 14 amino acids. The CDR3 DNA follows: TGTGCCAGCAGTACAGGGGTCTTTGGGGATGGCTACACCTTC. Translated, it gives CASSTGVFGDGYTF.

The table lists this clone with a few counts. The V and J genes are TRBV19 and TRBJ2-7; 11 bases map to TRBD1. The CDR3 has 17 residues. Germline V gene data show CDR1 as LNHDA and CDR2 as SQIVND (reference sequence). Trimming at V came to 3 bases and at J to 5 bases, leaving 12 bases not matched to a gene. CDR3 protein: CASSIGDRGTRRDEQYF. In nucleotides, the CDR3 is TGTGCCAGTAGTATTGGGGACAGGGGGACTCGGCGCGACGAGCAGTACTTC.

This chain uses TRBV4-2 with TRBJ2-3; TRBD2 agrees at 10 bases. Unmatched junction bases numbered 7, after V lost 0 bases and J lost 4 bases. This CDR3 is 17 amino acids long. CDR1 and CDR2 (germline): LGHNA, YNFKEQ. The chain's CDR3 is CASSQEGLAGAADTQYF. CDR3 DNA: TGTGCCAGCAGCCAAGAAGGGCTAGCGGGAGCCGCAGATACGCAGTATTTT.

V usage is TRBV4-1 and J usage is TRBJ2-7; weak D call: TRBD1 (6 bases). Trimming removed 0 bases at V and 3 bases at J, with 15 bases between. Germline loops: CDR1 MGHRA, CDR2 YSYEKL. The CDR3 loop spans 16 amino acids. The CDR3 nucleotides are TGCGCCAGCAGCCAAGATGGAACAGGGAGCCGCTACGAGCAGTACTTC. It is translated as CASSQDGTGSRYEQYF.

CDR3 nucleotides: TGTGCCAGCAGGGGAGCGGCGGTGTACAATGAGCAGTTCTTC. Protein: CASRGAAVYNEQFF. This chain connects TRBV2 to TRBJ2-1, with D possibly being TRBD2 (5 bases). CDR1 SNHLY and CDR2 FYNNEI come from the germline V gene. V lost 6 bases and J lost 4, with 13 bases in between. CDR3 length equals 14 residues. The entire variable domain, with the rest obtained from reference TRBV2 and TRBJ2-1, is as follows: EPEVTQTPSHQVTQMGQEVILRCVPISNHLYFYWYRQILGQKVEFLVSFYNNEISEKSEIFDDQFSVERPDGSNFTLKIRSTKLEDSAMYFCASRGAAVYNEQFFGPGTRLTVL.

The chain uses TRBV9 and TRBJ2-3, with unresolved D. V lost 4 bases and J lost 3, with 6 bases in between. This CDR3 comprises 12 residues. Per germline, CDR1 SGDLS and CDR2 YYNGEE. The CDR3 region is CASSIQTDTQYF. The CDR3 nucleotides are TGTGCCAGCAGCATACAGACAGATACGCAGTATTTT.

The V gene is TRBV9, the J gene TRBJ2-7, with D possibly matching TRBD2 (6 bases). CDR3 length: 14 residues. V gave up 0 bases and J gave up 2 bases, with 9 bases separating them. Germline CDR1 and CDR2: SGDLS and YYNGEE. CDR3 coding DNA: TGTGCCAGCAGCGTAGGGGCGGGACCCTACGAGCAGTACTTC. Protein sequence: CASSVGAGPYEQYF. The full variable domain, rest sourced from reference TRBV9 and TRBJ2-7, is DSGVTQTPKHLITATGQRVTLRCSPRSGDLSVYWYQQSLDQGLQFLIQYYNGEERAKGNILERFSAQQFPDLHSELNLSSLELGDSALYFCASSVGAGPYEQYFGPGTRLTVT.

The chain carries TRBV6-4 and TRBJ2-3, with D perhaps matching TRBD2 (5 bases). Germline CDR1 and CDR2: MRHNA and SNTAGT. Trimming shortened V by 3 bases and J by 2 bases, and 6 bases separated the two germline ends. This CDR3 region has 13 residues. CDR3: CASSEGATDTQYF. The CDR3, as DNA: TGTGCCAGCAGTGAGGGAGCCACAGATACGCAGTATTTT.

This clone was seen a single time. J is TRBJ2-1 and V is TRBV7-9, with 8 bases lining up with TRBD2. The CDR3 loop spans 17 amino acids. The V gene end was trimmed by 0 bases and the J gene end by 8 bases; junction bases not matched to a gene: 12. CDR1 is SEHNR and CDR2 is FQNEAQ in the germline V gene (reference sequence). The CDR3 is CASSLAGGQREYYEQFF. The CDR3 nucleotides are TGTGCCAGCAGCTTAGCGGGAGGACAGCGGGAGTATTATGAGCAGTTCTTC.

The V and J genes are TRBV12-1 and TRBJ2-7; TRBD2, as called in the table, went unchecked against the DNA. TRBV12-1 is described as a pseudogene. The CDR3 length is 18 residues. CDR3 in DNA: TGTGCCAGCAGCTGGGGACTAGCGGGTAACACCGAAGCCCTAGAGCAGTACTTC. Translation: CASSWGLAGNTEALEQYF.

The chain couples TRBV7-6 to TRBJ2-7; TRBD1 is a possible D gene (6 bases). The CDR3 consists of 12 residues. Germline values: CDR1 SGHVS, CDR2 FNYEAQ. V was clipped by 8 bases and J by 4 bases, with 12 bases between them. CDR3: CASRGQTYEQYF. CDR3 sequence (DNA): TGTGCCAGCCGCGGACAGACTTACGAGCAGTACTTC. Full variable domain (remainder filled in from reference TRBV7-6 and TRBJ2-7): GAGVSQSPRYKVTKRGQDVALRCDPISGHVSLYWYRQALGQGPEFLTYFNYEAQQDKSGLPNDRFSAERPEGSISTLTIQRTEQRDSAMYRCASRGQTYEQYFGPGTRLTVT.